This TCR beta chain came from a study of blood T cell repertoires in COVID-19. Study as a whole: COVID-19 samples collected from the United States, Italy and Spain covered acute and convalescent phases.

V gave up 1 base and J gave up 5 bases; unmatched junction bases: 13. The germline V gene encodes CDR1 LNHDA and CDR2 SQIVND (reference sequence). There are 18 residues in the CDR3. Method: immunoSEQ multiplex PCR; TCRdb's copy keeps in-frame clones and lacks some. The sample lists under 200,000 clones, 84% occurring once. The V call is TRBV19, the J call TRBJ2-5, with 10 bases fitting TRBD2. This receptor was taken from a man in his forties or fifties who had recovered from COVID-19. The sequenced sample consisted of peripheral blood. The CDR3 DNA sequence: TGTGCCAGTAGTATAGCCGCGGGAGCGGGGGGGCCCGGGGAGACCCAGTACTTC. Its protein is CASSIAAGAGGPGETQYF.